This TCR beta chain stems from a study of cytomegalovirus exposure and HLA in healthy donors. With respect to this clone: Its specificity is not known.

The primer mix had 60 Vbeta and 13 Jbeta primers. Sequenced by immunoSEQ multiplex PCR; TCRdb stores in-frame clones only, minus some. The data hold hundreds of thousands of clones, with about 90% observed a single time. Findings and limits, study-wide: Some public TCRs appeared in many individuals, while most sequences were rare. A few CMV-associated chains proved CMV antigen-specific in vitro. In a later analysis, DRB1 alleles had the most associated TCRs; HLA-C alleles the fewest.

The germline CDR1 and CDR2 sequences are LNHDA and SQIVND (reference sequence). The CDR3 extends over 16 amino acids. Trimming at V came to 4 bases and at J to 7 bases, leaving 13 bases not matched to a gene. All the people who gave samples were healthy bone marrow donors. The V gene is TRBV19, the J gene TRBJ2-1, with TRBD1 identical over 7 bases. The sequenced material came from PBMCs. This TCR was recovered from a woman aged 18-29 years in good health and CMV-seronegative. The CDR3, as DNA: TGTGCCAGTAGTACATCTCACAGGGGATTGGCGAATGAGCAGTTCTTC. Translation gives CASSTSHRGLANEQFF.